This is a list of T cell receptor beta chains from one sample in a study of PD-1 blockade in mismatch repair-deficient tumors. Sequencing used immunoSEQ multiplex PCR; TCRdb keeps in-frame clones, though not all of them. The profile shows around 120,000 clones, roughly 90% of them singletons. Here the sequenced sample was peripheral blood, taken roughly 70 weeks after starting pembrolizumab. These TCRs come from an adult with mismatch repair-deficient cancer. Both conserved end residues are part of each CDR3. Each record gives: clone size, D gene, J gene, V gene, CDR3 protein, CDR3 DNA. D genes are given only for firm matches. Clone size is shown for a subset of rows, as once, few, many or a class of expanded clone.

clone size: NA; D gene: NA; J gene: TRBJ2-7; V gene: TRBV28; CDR3 protein: CASSLGLPREQYF; CDR3 DNA: TGTGCCAGCAGTTTGGGTCTGCCGCGGGAGCAGTACTTC
clone size: NA; D gene: NA; J gene: TRBJ2-1; V gene: TRBV14; CDR3 protein: CASSQRGQSNEQFF; CDR3 DNA: TGTGCCAGCAGCCAACGCGGGCAGTCTAATGAGCAGTTCTTC
clone size: few; D gene: NA; J gene: TRBJ2-7; V gene: TRBV30; CDR3 protein: CAWSGTVYEQYF; CDR3 DNA: TGTGCCTGGAGTGGGACAGTGTACGAGCAGTACTTC
clone size: NA; D gene: NA; J gene: TRBJ1-1; V gene: TRBV27; CDR3 protein: CASSLPGGGTEAFF; CDR3 DNA: TGTGCCAGCAGTTTACCCGGGGGTGGCACTGAAGCTTTCTTT
clone size: NA; D gene: TRBD1; J gene: TRBJ2-2; V gene: TRBV29-1; CDR3 protein: CSVEKGTGRAPGELFF; CDR3 DNA: TGCAGCGTTGAAAAGGGGACAGGTCGGGCCCCCGGGGAGCTGTTTTTT
clone size: NA; D gene: TRBD2; J gene: TRBJ2-7; V gene: TRBV14; CDR3 protein: CASSQDHTGLAGSRVNRYEQYF; CDR3 DNA: TGTGCCAGCAGCCAGGATCACACCGGACTAGCGGGAAGTAGGGTCAATAGGTACGAGCAGTACTTC
clone size: NA; D gene: NA; J gene: TRBJ1-2; V gene: TRBV6-5; CDR3 protein: CASGYTGDYGYTF; CDR3 DNA: TGTGCCAGCGGGTATACCGGAGACTATGGCTACACCTTC
clone size: NA; D gene: TRBD1; J gene: TRBJ2-7; V gene: TRBV19; CDR3 protein: CASSIDGTGYYEQYF; CDR3 DNA: TGTGCCAGTAGTATAGACGGGACAGGATACTACGAGCAGTACTTC
clone size: NA; D gene: TRBD2; J gene: TRBJ2-1; V gene: TRBV7-2; CDR3 protein: CASSRLADEQFF; CDR3 DNA: TGTGCCAGCAGCCGACTAGCCGATGAGCAGTTCTTC
clone size: once; D gene: TRBD1; J gene: TRBJ2-1; V gene: TRBV29-1; CDR3 protein: CSVEGGTGDYNEQFF; CDR3 DNA: TGCAGCGTTGAAGGTGGGACAGGAGACTACAATGAGCAGTTCTTC
clone size: NA; D gene: TRBD2; J gene: TRBJ2-5; V gene: TRBV4-1; CDR3 protein: CASSQTLAGGSETQYF; CDR3 DNA: TGCGCCAGCAGCCAGACTCTAGCGGGAGGTTCTGAGACCCAGTACTTC
clone size: once; D gene: TRBD1; J gene: TRBJ2-6; V gene: TRBV4-3; CDR3 protein: CASSGTAPSSGANVLTF; CDR3 DNA: TGCGCCAGCAGCGGGACAGCCCCGAGCTCTGGGGCCAACGTCCTGACTTTC
clone size: once; D gene: NA; J gene: TRBJ1-1; V gene: TRBV5-1; CDR3 protein: CASSLVVGEDTEAFF; CDR3 DNA: TGCGCCAGCAGCTTGGTGGTCGGCGAGGACACTGAAGCTTTCTTT
clone size: NA; D gene: NA; J gene: TRBJ1-1; V gene: TRBV15; CDR3 protein: CATSRDMNTEAFF; CDR3 DNA: TGTGCCACCAGCAGAGATATGAACACTGAAGCTTTCTTT
clone size: NA; D gene: TRBD1; J gene: TRBJ1-2; V gene: TRBV19; CDR3 protein: CASSNPRTGKIYGYTF; CDR3 DNA: TGTGCCAGTAGTAACCCCCGGACAGGAAAGATCTATGGCTACACCTTC
clone size: NA; D gene: NA; J gene: TRBJ1-2; V gene: TRBV4-2; CDR3 protein: CASSQVAGKPGYTF; CDR3 DNA: TGTGCCAGCAGCCAAGTCGCGGGGAAACCTGGCTACACCTTC
clone size: NA; D gene: NA; J gene: TRBJ2-7; V gene: TRBV9; CDR3 protein: CASSQTGDEQYF; CDR3 DNA: TGTGCCAGCAGCCAGACAGGAGACGAGCAGTACTTC
clone size: NA; D gene: NA; J gene: TRBJ1-1; V gene: TRBV30; CDR3 protein: CAWSPPGLEAFF; CDR3 DNA: TGTGCCTGGAGTCCCCCGGGGCTTGAAGCTTTCTTT
clone size: NA; D gene: NA; J gene: TRBJ1-4; V gene: TRBV25-1; CDR3 protein: CASSSRAGEKLFF; CDR3 DNA: TGTGCCAGCAGTTCCAGGGCAGGTGAAAAACTGTTTTTT
clone size: NA; D gene: NA; J gene: TRBJ2-7; V gene: TRBV27; CDR3 protein: CASSSLGRSYEQYF; CDR3 DNA: TGTGCCAGCAGTTCCCTAGGGAGGTCCTACGAGCAGTACTTC
clone size: NA; D gene: TRBD2; J gene: TRBJ2-1; V gene: TRBV6-6; CDR3 protein: CASSQTSGSRHNEQFF; CDR3 DNA: TGTGCCAGCAGTCAAACTAGCGGGAGTAGACACAATGAGCAGTTCTTC
clone size: NA; D gene: NA; J gene: TRBJ2-1; V gene: TRBV27; CDR3 protein: CASSEVRVSSYNEQFF; CDR3 DNA: TGTGCCAGCAGTGAGGTCCGAGTGAGCTCCTACAATGAGCAGTTCTTC
clone size: NA; D gene: NA; J gene: TRBJ2-7; V gene: TRBV6-5; CDR3 protein: CASSYSGGLGEQYF; CDR3 DNA: TGTGCCAGCAGTTACTCGGGAGGTCTTGGGGAGCAGTACTTC
clone size: NA; D gene: TRBD1; J gene: TRBJ1-2; V gene: TRBV27; CDR3 protein: CASSNDPTGSYYGYTF; CDR3 DNA: TGTGCCAGCAGCAACGACCCGACAGGGAGCTACTATGGCTACACCTTC
clone size: NA; D gene: NA; J gene: TRBJ2-5; V gene: TRBV5-1; CDR3 protein: CASSSSTGKETQYF; CDR3 DNA: TGCGCCAGCAGTTCTTCTACAGGAAAAGAGACCCAGTACTTC
clone size: NA; D gene: NA; J gene: TRBJ1-1; V gene: TRBV29-1; CDR3 protein: CSVESESEAFF; CDR3 DNA: TGCAGCGTTGAGTCAGAGTCTGAAGCTTTCTTT
clone size: NA; D gene: TRBD1; J gene: TRBJ2-5; V gene: TRBV11-3; CDR3 protein: CASNGRGQETQYF; CDR3 DNA: TGTGCCAGCAATGGCAGGGGGCAAGAGACCCAGTACTTC
clone size: NA; D gene: NA; J gene: TRBJ2-5; V gene: TRBV6-1; CDR3 protein: CASRSDGDQETQYF; CDR3 DNA: TGTGCCAGCAGGTCCGACGGGGACCAAGAGACCCAGTACTTC
clone size: NA; D gene: NA; J gene: TRBJ2-1; V gene: TRBV5-1; CDR3 protein: CASSFDSSDEQFF; CDR3 DNA: TGCGCCAGCAGCTTTGATTCCTCTGATGAGCAGTTCTTC
clone size: NA; D gene: TRBD2; J gene: TRBJ2-1; V gene: TRBV6-4; CDR3 protein: CASRRLAGDYNEQFF; CDR3 DNA: TGTGCCAGCAGACGACTAGCGGGAGACTACAATGAGCAGTTCTTC
clone size: NA; D gene: NA; J gene: TRBJ2-5; V gene: TRBV10-3; CDR3 protein: CAISGQGWREGQETQYF; CDR3 DNA: TGTGCCATCAGCGGACAGGGGTGGCGGGAGGGCCAAGAGACCCAGTACTTC
clone size: once; D gene: NA; J gene: TRBJ2-2; V gene: TRBV2; CDR3 protein: CASSAARGAGTGELFF; CDR3 DNA: TGTGCCAGCAGTGCAGCCCGGGGGGCAGGCACCGGGGAGCTGTTTTTT
clone size: NA; D gene: NA; J gene: TRBJ2-7; V gene: TRBV5-5; CDR3 protein: CASSDIGALSYEQYF; CDR3 DNA: TGTGCCAGCAGCGATATTGGGGCCCTCTCCTACGAGCAGTACTTC
clone size: once; D gene: NA; J gene: TRBJ2-7; V gene: TRBV4-1; CDR3 protein: CASSQVLASYEQYF; CDR3 DNA: TGCGCCAGCAGCCAAGTGTTAGCCTCCTACGAGCAGTACTTC
clone size: NA; D gene: TRBD1; J gene: TRBJ2-7; V gene: TRBV5-1; CDR3 protein: CASSPGTVATYEQYF; CDR3 DNA: TGCGCCAGCAGCCCAGGGACAGTGGCGACCTACGAGCAGTACTTC
clone size: NA; D gene: TRBD2; J gene: TRBJ2-5; V gene: TRBV30; CDR3 protein: CAWKASGSTETQYF; CDR3 DNA: TGTGCCTGGAAGGCTAGCGGGAGTACGGAGACCCAGTACTTC